This record covers a single T cell receptor (beta chain). The repertoire was sequenced with immunoSEQ multiplex PCR; TCRdb's copy has only in-frame clones and lacks some. The sample includes some 13,000 clones, approximately 90% of them seen just once. This sample was taken from a study of preoperative IRX-2 immunotherapy in early breast cancer. Treatment noted: preoperative locoregional IRX-2 cytokine immunotherapy. Preoperative locoregional IRX-2 cytokine immunotherapy was tested in the phase Ib source study. The sequence was obtained from a human donor with breast cancer. The material was obtained from a patient treated with IRX-2 immunotherapy.

This CDR3 reads CASSDPSGGLYTDTQYF. Written as DNA, the CDR3 is TGTGCCAGCAGTGACCCTAGCGGGGGCCTTTACACAGATACGCAGTATTTT. The rearrangement uses TRBV6-4 and TRBJ2-3, with 10 bases identical to TRBD2. J gave up 2 bases and V 2 bases, and 7 bases lay outside the gene matches. Germline assignment: CDR1 MRHNA and CDR2 SNTAGT. The length of the CDR3 is 17 residues.